The next 13 T cell receptor beta chains were all read from a single sample in a study. TCRdb reprocessed the 5' RACE reads via MiXCR and lists one record per CDR3 protein. Of some 5,000 distinct CDR3 sequences listed, 70% to 85% are singletons. Source material: naive CD4+ T cells sorted from blood. This sample's subset: naive CD4+ T cells, CD4+CD45RA+CD25-. The origin of the receptors is a female donor with breast cancer.

This clonotype was detected a few times. This chain connects TRBV12-3 or TRBV12-4 to TRBJ2-2, with a possible D match to TRBD1 (5 bases). The length of the CDR3 is 16 residues. V lost 8 bases and J lost 4, with 20 bases in between. The CDR3: CASGPRSTESTGELFF. The DNA for the CDR3 is TGTGCCAGCGGTCCCCGGTCGACAGAATCCACCGGGGAGCTGTTTTTT.

The chain couples TRBV5-1 to TRBJ1-2, with D possibly matching TRBD1 (6 bases). The CDR3 consists of 13 residues. The V and J ends lost 4 bases and 7 bases respectively, with 14 bases between them. Germline V gives CDR1 SGHRS, CDR2 YFSETQ. The CDR3 here is CASSGTGMGGYTF. In DNA form, the CDR3 reads TGCGCCAGCAGCGGTACAGGGATGGGTGGCTACACCTTC.

The chain uses TRBV20-1 and TRBJ2-7; TRBD1 aligns across 10 bases. This CDR3 contains 16 residues. Looked up from germline, CDR1 is DFQATT and CDR2 is SNEGSKA (reference sequence). J was trimmed by 6 bases and V by 2 bases; bases with no gene match: 13. For the CDR3, the DNA is TGCAGTGCTAGAAACCCGGACAGGGGGATTTATAGCGAGCAGTACTTC. Residues: CSARNPDRGIYSEQYF.

This clonotype was counted between two and nine times. The chain joins TRBV6-6 to TRBJ2-2; 9 positions agree with TRBD2. CDR1 and CDR2 (germline): MNHNY, SVGAGI (reference sequence). Unmatched junction bases numbered 8, after V lost 7 bases and J lost 2 bases. CDR3 size: 16 residues. The CDR3 sequence is CASTISGGLNTGELFF. CDR3 DNA sequence: TGTGCCAGCACCATTAGCGGGGGACTTAACACCGGGGAGCTGTTTTTT.

The sample holds a few counts of this clonotype. The chain joins TRBV4-2 to TRBJ1-2; D is perhaps TRBD1 (5 bases). Germline CDR1 and CDR2: LGHNA and YNFKEQ. This CDR3 has 18 amino acids. Trimming took off 0 bases at V and 7 bases at J, with 24 bases between the two ends. CDR3 in amino acids: CASSQDYDGGRDGSGYTF. CDR3 sequence (DNA): TGTGCCAGCAGCCAAGATTACGACGGTGGCAGGGACGGCAGTGGCTACACCTTC.

The chain uses TRBV14 and TRBJ2-3; 9 bases line up with TRBD2. Germline assignment: CDR1 SGHDN and CDR2 FVKESK. The CDR3 has 14 amino acids. Trimming cost V 4 bases and J 3 bases; bases outside gene matches: 2. CDR3 sequence (DNA): TGTGCCAGCAGCCCGGGACTAGCTACAGATACGCAGTATTTT. This codes for CASSPGLATDTQYF. The variable domain in full, completed from reference TRBV14 and TRBJ2-3, reads EAGVTQFPSHSVIEKGQTVTLRCDPISGHDNLYWYRRVMGKEIKFLLHFVKESKQDESGMPNNRFLAERTGGTYSTLKVQPAELEDSGVYFCASSPGLATDTQYFGPGTRLTVL.

This chain uses TRBV5-1 with TRBJ2-6; no clear D gene. Germline values: CDR1 SGHRS, CDR2 YFSETQ. The V gene lost 5 bases and the J gene lost 0 bases, with 12 bases spanning the gap. The CDR3 consists of 16 residues. CDR3 DNA sequence: TGCGCCAGCAGGTTCAACTCCGGCTCTGGGGCCAACGTCCTGACTTTC. It specifies CASRFNSGSGANVLTF.

The J gene is TRBJ2-1, the V gene TRBV7-9; TRBD2 matches 7 bases. The CDR3 contains 14 residues. CDR1 and CDR2 from the germline V gene are SEHNR and FQNEAQ (reference sequence). J lost 2 bases, V lost 3 bases, and 1 base had no gene match. The DNA of the CDR3 is TGTGCCAGCAGCTTCGGGGGGACCTACAATGAGCAGTTCTTC. Translating it yields CASSFGGTYNEQFF.

V gene TRBV29-1 combines with J gene TRBJ2-5; D possibly corresponds to TRBD1 (6 bases). Per the germline V gene, CDR1 is SQVTM and CDR2 is ANQGSEA. This CDR3 is built from 13 residues. V was clipped by 7 bases and J by 5 bases, with 17 bases between them. The CDR3 coding sequence is TGCAGCGGCAGGAAGGGGGATCGGGAGACCCAGTACTTC. This sequence encodes CSGRKGDRETQYF.

The chain recombines TRBV6-6 with TRBJ2-7, with D perhaps TRBD1 or TRBD2 (5 bases each). This CDR3 spans 14 amino acids. V lost 2 bases, J lost 2 bases, and 10 bases lay in between. Germline loops: CDR1 MNHNY, CDR2 SVGAGI (reference sequence). CDR3 nucleotides: TGTGCCAGCAGTTACGGGGACGGAGCCTACGAGCAGTACTTC. This gives the protein CASSYGDGAYEQYF.

Points on this clonotype: A read error is likely, as this CDR3 ends without the conserved phenylalanine or tryptophan. This chain connects TRBV20-1 to TRBJ1-5, with D tentatively TRBD1 (6 bases). CDR1 is DFQATT and CDR2 is SNEGSKA in the germline V gene (reference sequence). The length of the CDR3 is 15 residues. V shed 6 bases and J shed 7 bases, with 22 bases lying between them. In DNA, the CDR3 is TGCAGTGCGGAAGGGGGGGCTGTGAGTATGCAGCCCCAGCATCTT. It codes for CSAEGGAVSMQPQHL.

The rearrangement joins TRBV12-3 or TRBV12-4 to TRBJ1-5; 10 nucleotides match TRBD1. J lost 5 bases, V lost 4 bases, and 5 bases had no gene match. The CDR3 is made up of 15 amino acids. CDR3 DNA sequence: TGTGCCAGCAGTTGGGGGGGGACAGGGGATCAGCCCCAGCATTTT. Protein product: CASSWGGTGDQPQHF.

J is TRBJ2-5 and V is TRBV5-1, with 8 bases matching TRBD1. With 3 bases clipped from V and 4 bases from J, the junction kept 5 bases outside the gene matches. The length of the CDR3 is 14 residues. Germline CDR1 and CDR2: SGHRS and YFSETQ. CDR3 protein: CASSYRGMGETQYF. In nucleotides, the CDR3 is TGCGCCAGCAGCTACAGGGGGATGGGAGAGACCCAGTACTTC.